Presented here are 6 T cell receptor beta chains from one specimen sequenced in a study of CD8 T cells in Susac syndrome. With random hexamers, reverse transcription was performed on roughly 0.45 to 1 ug of RNA. TCRdb ran MiXCR on the immunoSEQ multiplex PCR reads and lists one entry per CDR3 protein. This sample carries 80,000 or so distinct CDR3 sequences, approximately 94% of them seen once, and the ten largest clones take about 0.28%. Specimen: CD8+ T cells from PBMCs. The receptors originated from a human donor in good health.

The chain employs TRBV5-4 and TRBJ1-4; D may be TRBD1 (5 bases). The CDR3 length is 16 residues. V lost 4 bases to trimming and J lost 5 bases, with 18 bases between them. The germline gives CDR1 SGHNT, CDR2 YYREEE (reference sequence). The CDR3 region is CASSAGPGRKNEKLFF. The CDR3 DNA follows: TGTGCCAGCAGCGCAGGCCCGGGACGGAAGAATGAAAAACTGTTTTTT.

This clonotype was seen only once. The CDR3 region has the DNA TGTGCCAGCTCACCACGGGAGAGGACAGGAGCCTACGAGCAGTACTTC. Translated, it gives CASSPRERTGAYEQYF. J is TRBJ2-7 and V is TRBV18; TRBD1 aligns across 7 bases. The germline CDR1 and CDR2 sequences are KGHSH and LQKENI. J was trimmed by 2 bases and V by 1 base; bases with no gene match: 8. The CDR3 contains 16 residues.

The chain couples TRBV11-2 to TRBJ2-3, with D perhaps TRBD2 (5 bases). This CDR3 spans 13 amino acids. Per the germline V gene, CDR1 is SGHAT and CDR2 is FQNNGV. V dropped 6 bases and J dropped 6 bases, with 13 bases sitting between them. The CDR3 DNA reads TGTGCCAGCAGTCCCTCGGGGTGGGATACGCAGTATTTT. It yields the protein CASSPSGWDTQYF.

This clonotype was counted a few times. J is TRBJ2-7 and V is TRBV20-1; 9 bases are shared with TRBD2. The CDR3 has 15 amino acids. V lost 6 bases to trimming and J lost 2 bases; unmatched junction nucleotides: 11. Germline V gives CDR1 DFQATT, CDR2 SNEGSKA (reference sequence). The CDR3 DNA reads TGCAGTGCCCGGGGAGTGACTAGCGGTCCCTACGAGCAGTACTTC. It translates to CSARGVTSGPYEQYF.

The chain employs TRBV27 and TRBJ2-1; 15 nucleotides line up with TRBD2. J gave up 10 bases and V 1 base, and 2 bases lay outside the gene matches. The CDR3 is 15 residues long. Germline lookup yields CDR1 MNHEY and CDR2 SMNVEV (reference sequence). The CDR3 region is CASSLWTSGRVEQFF. The CDR3 nucleotides read TGTGCCAGCAGTTTATGGACTAGCGGGAGGGTCGAGCAGTTCTTC.

The CDR3 spells CASSQTPGGWDTQYF. CDR3 nucleotides: TGTGCCAGCAGCCAAACTCCAGGGGGCTGGGATACGCAGTATTTT. The chain recombines TRBV7-2 with TRBJ2-3; 8 bases fit TRBD1. V trimming: 5 bases; J trimming: 6 bases; junction bases outside the gene matches: 10. From germline, CDR1 is SGHTA and CDR2 FQGNSA. The CDR3 consists of 15 residues.